One and the same sample provided the 21 T cell receptor beta chains below, sequenced in a study of beta chain features in type 1 diabetes. Reverse transcribing all isolated RNA meant expressed TCRB transcripts were sequenced. The method was immunoSEQ multiplex PCR; TCRdb's version includes in-frame clones alone and lacks a portion of them. The table records more than 550,000 clones, 11% to 15% of them present only once. These TCRs' antigens remain unknown. Study findings and constraints: Shortening of TCRB CDR3s, moderate but significant, appeared in all four CD4+ subsets of Type 1 diabetes patients.

Material: naive CD4+ T cells from blood. The receptors originated from a man aged 18 to 30 with type 1 diabetes.

This rearrangement joins TRBV19 to TRBJ1-5; D is unresolved. Trimming took 7 bases from V and 0 from J, leaving 10 bases between them. The CDR3 loop spans 14 amino acids. Looked up from germline, CDR1 is LNHDA and CDR2 is SQIVND (reference sequence). CDR3 nucleotide sequence: TGTGCCAGTAAGGTGGCATATAGCAATCAGCCCCAGCATTTT. Its translation is CASKVAYSNQPQHF.

This clone was seen more than once but under ten times. The CDR3 nucleotides read TGCAGCGTTGATACGGGGAACTATGGCTACACCTTC. It encodes CSVDTGNYGYTF. The J gene is TRBJ1-2, the V gene TRBV29-1, with D unclear. Between the trimmed V and J ends, which lost 3 bases and 2 bases, there was a span of 7 bases. CDR1 is SQVTM, CDR2 ANQGSEA, per germline. The CDR3 runs 12 residues.

This chain links TRBV5-4 with TRBJ2-1; 7 positions match TRBD2. The germline CDR1 and CDR2 sequences are SGHNT and YYREEE (reference sequence). V lost 3 bases to trimming and J lost 5 bases; unmatched junction nucleotides: 8. CDR3 length equals 15 residues. CDR3 residues: CASSSYAREHNEQFF. CDR3 in DNA: TGTGCCAGCAGCTCCTATGCGCGGGAGCACAATGAGCAGTTCTTC.

The V and J genes are TRBV15 and TRBJ2-7, with D possibly being TRBD2 (5 bases). Trimming shortened V by 6 bases and J by 6 bases, and 21 bases separated the two germline ends. CDR3 length: 15 amino acids. Germline V CDR1 and CDR2: LNHNV, YYDKDF (reference sequence). The CDR3 DNA follows: TGTGCCACCAGGATTTTCGTTGGTGAGGGCAGCGAGCAGTACTTC. Translation gives CATRIFVGEGSEQYF.

The chain's CDR3 is CSARGTYGYTF. CDR3 DNA: TGCAGTGCTAGAGGAACCTATGGCTACACCTTC. The chain links TRBV20-1 to TRBJ1-2, with unresolved D. Trimming shortened V by 1 base and J by 4 bases, and 4 bases separated the two germline ends. Looked up from germline, CDR1 is DFQATT and CDR2 is SNEGSKA (reference sequence). CDR3 size: 11 residues.

The rearrangement joins TRBV30 to TRBJ1-4; D uncertain. This CDR3 is 11 amino acids long. Germline CDR1 GTSNPN, CDR2 SVGIG (reference sequence). The V end lost 6 bases, the J end lost 4 bases, and 6 bases lay between the germline ends. The CDR3 protein is CACSSNEKLFF. The CDR3 region has the DNA TGTGCCTGTAGCAGTAATGAAAAACTGTTTTTT. The full variable domain, completed using reference TRBV30 and TRBJ1-4, is SQTIHQWPATLVQPVGSPLSLECTVEGTSNPNLYWYRQAAGRGLQLLFYSVGIGQISSEVPQNLSASRPQDRQFILSSKKLLLSDSGFYLCACSSNEKLFFGSGTQLSVL.

This clone has just a few counts. The chain joins TRBV30 to TRBJ1-1, with D possibly matching TRBD1 (5 bases). Germline lookup yields CDR1 GTSNPN and CDR2 SVGIG (reference sequence). Trimming left V 6 bases short and J 10 bases short, with 15 bases between. This CDR3 contains 11 residues. In DNA, the CDR3 is TGTGCCTGCCCCGAGCCAGGGAGAGCTTTCTTT. This translates into CACPEPGRAFF.

CDR3 residues: CASSLRSPNQPQHF. The CDR3 nucleotides read TGTGCCAGCAGTTTAAGGAGTCCCAATCAGCCCCAGCATTTT. The J gene is TRBJ1-5, the V gene TRBV28; D not resolved. CDR1 and CDR2 from the germline V gene are MDHEN and SYDVKM. The CDR3 runs to 14 residues. The germline V and J ends were trimmed by 2 bases and 3 bases, with 8 bases remaining between them.

This clone was seen a handful of times. The chain joins TRBV27 to TRBJ2-5; possible D gene TRBD2, 5 bases. With 4 bases removed from V and 1 base from J, the gap between germline ends came to 16 bases. The germline gives CDR1 MNHEY, CDR2 SMNVEV (reference sequence). This CDR3 has 16 residues. The CDR3 is CASSSPGGRGQETQYF. DNA of the CDR3: TGTGCCAGCAGTTCCCCCGGCGGTCGGGGCCAAGAGACCCAGTACTTC.

DNA of the CDR3: TGTGCCAGCACCAGAGTTAGCAATCAGCCCCAGCATTTT. Its translation is CASTRVSNQPQHF. This chain joins TRBV2 and TRBJ1-5; D remains unclear. Per germline, CDR1 SNHLY and CDR2 FYNNEI. The CDR3 sequence is 13 residues long. The V and J ends lost 7 bases and 0 bases respectively, with 7 bases between them.

This clone was picked up a small number of times. This sequence joins TRBV2 and TRBJ2-2; D is unresolved. Germline V lookup: CDR1 SNHLY, CDR2 FYNNEI. V was clipped by 7 bases and J by 1 base, with 10 bases between them. The CDR3 runs 14 residues. The DNA for the CDR3 is TGTGCCAGCAAGGAGACGGTGAACACCGGGGAGCTGTTTTTT. This codes for CASKETVNTGELFF.

This clone was counted a few times. V usage is TRBV7-3 and J usage is TRBJ2-1; D call uncertain. CDR1 and CDR2 (germline): SGHTA, FQGTGA. V was shortened by 5 bases and J by 8 bases, with 28 bases between the two germline ends. This CDR3 is 18 amino acids long. The chain's CDR3 is CASSPEGERAAFVDEQFF. In DNA form, the CDR3 reads TGTGCCAGCAGCCCCGAAGGTGAAAGGGCGGCATTTGTGGATGAGCAGTTCTTC.

This chain's CDR3 is CASSFRLGGEQFF. In DNA, the CDR3 is TGTGCCAGCAGCTTCCGACTAGGCGGTGAGCAGTTCTTC. The chain combines TRBV11-3 with TRBJ2-1, with a tentative D call TRBD2 (6 bases). Germline CDR1 reads SGHNT; CDR2 reads YENEEA. With 3 bases removed from V and 9 bases from J, the gap between germline ends came to 12 bases. The CDR3 is made up of 13 amino acids.

Points on this clone: The same CDR3 also results from other DNA sequences found in this sample. V gene TRBV5-4 combines with J gene TRBJ1-2; 7 nucleotides line up with TRBD1. In germline, CDR1 is SGHNT, CDR2 YYREEE (reference sequence). This CDR3 contains 13 residues. J lost 6 bases, V lost 2 bases, and 4 bases had no gene match. CDR3 in amino acids: CASSLGQGDGYTF. In DNA, the CDR3 is TGTGCCAGCAGCTTAGGGCAGGGGGATGGCTACACCTTC.

This chain links TRBV7-2 with TRBJ1-5; D call uncertain. CDR3 size: 15 residues. Trimming left V 5 bases short and J 5 bases short, with 16 bases between. Germline CDR1 reads SGHTA; CDR2 reads FQGNSA. The DNA for the CDR3 is TGTGCCAGCAGCCGGAGTCCCGGGAGGGATCAGCCCCAGCATTTT. It codes for CASSRSPGRDQPQHF.

The table lists this clone with a few counts. This sequence joins TRBV25-1 and TRBJ2-1, with D unresolved. Trimming left V 4 bases short and J 6 bases short, with 10 bases between. The CDR3 has 13 residues. The V gene's germline CDR1 is MGHDK and CDR2 SYGVNS. This chain's CDR3 is CASSVTGSNEQFF. In DNA, the CDR3 is TGTGCCAGCAGTGTTACGGGCTCCAATGAGCAGTTCTTC.

This clone was counted a few times. The rearrangement uses TRBV6-6 and TRBJ2-7; D is unresolved. The CDR3 runs to 15 residues. Germline CDR1 is MNHNY and CDR2 is SVGAGI (reference sequence). Between the trimmed V and J ends, which lost 7 bases and 2 bases, there was a span of 18 bases. The CDR3 DNA reads as TGTGCCAGCACTTTACGGCAGGTTCCTGCCTACGAGCAGTACTTC. Amino acid sequence: CASTLRQVPAYEQYF.

This chain joins TRBV30 and TRBJ1-1; D may be TRBD1 (5 bases). The CDR3 totals 14 residues. CDR1 and CDR2 from the germline V gene are GTSNPN and SVGIG (reference sequence). V was shortened by 0 bases and J by 1 base, with 9 bases between the two germline ends. CDR3 protein: CAWSVPDRNTEAFF. The CDR3 DNA sequence: TGTGCCTGGAGTGTCCCCGACAGGAACACTGAAGCTTTCTTT.

This clone was seen only a few times. The chain recombines TRBV5-4 with TRBJ2-5; TRBD2 matches 7 bases. The J segment lost 4 bases and the V segment lost 4 bases, leaving 10 bases of the junction unmatched. This CDR3 is 15 amino acids long. Germline values: CDR1 SGHNT, CDR2 YYREEE (reference sequence). CDR3 bases: TGTGCCAGCAGCCTCGGACTAGAGCCACTAGAGACCCAGTACTTC. This gives the protein CASSLGLEPLETQYF. Full variable domain (remainder filled in from reference TRBV5-4 and TRBJ2-5): ETGVTQSPTHLIKTRGQQVTLRCSSQSGHNTVSWYQQALGQGPQFIFQYYREEENGRGNFPPRFSGLQFPNYSSELNVNALELDDSALYLCASSLGLEPLETQYFGPGTRLLVL.

The V and J genes are TRBV7-6 and TRBJ2-3, with TRBD1 identical over 10 bases. The CDR3 runs to 16 residues. Per the germline V gene, CDR1 is SGHVS and CDR2 is FNYEAQ. J gave up 4 bases and V 1 base, and 5 bases lay outside the gene matches. In nucleotides, the CDR3 is TGTGCCAGCAGCTTAGTTGGGACAGGGGCGGCAGATACGCAGTATTTT. Translation gives CASSLVGTGAADTQYF.

The rearrangement links TRBV14 to TRBJ2-2; 7 positions agree with TRBD2. CDR3 size: 19 residues. The ends lost 1 base at V and 4 bases at J; junction bases unmatched: 15. CDR1 is SGHDN, CDR2 FVKESK, per germline. The CDR3 loop reads CASSQARGGTKSITGELFF. CDR3 nucleotide sequence: TGTGCCAGCAGCCAAGCTCGCGGAGGGACTAAGTCTATCACCGGGGAGCTGTTTTTT.